This T cell receptor beta chain was sequenced during a study of early T cells in non-severe SARS-CoV-2 infection. Study-wide background: Chains stayed unpaired after sequencing of bulk RNA from unsorted whole blood. Findings and caveats of the study: Matches to VDJdb favored anti-spike CD8 responses and missed private and CD4 specificities.

This clonotype was detected only a few times. Its antigen is not identified. Looked up from germline, CDR1 is SGHAT and CDR2 is FQDESV (reference sequence). Trimming took 4 bases from V and 7 from J; bases not matched to a gene: 10. The CDR3 sequence is 17 residues long. Individual cDNA molecules received unique molecular identifiers during library preparation. Each CDR3 protein is one row after TCRdb ran MiXCR on the 5' RACE reads. This sample has over 60,000 distinct CDR3 sequences, with roughly 9.1% found just once. The receptor was isolated from an adult who was a healthcare worker with PCR-confirmed SARS-CoV-2 infection or an uninfected control (not recorded which). Sequenced here: whole blood, sampled at baseline. This sequence joins TRBV11-1 and TRBJ1-6; 10 bases map to TRBD1. CDR3 nucleotide sequence: TGTGCCAGCAGCTCCCAGGCGGGACAGGGGTGGAATTCACCCCTCCACTTT. As protein: CASSSQAGQGWNSPLHF.